The 27 T cell receptor beta chains listed next were all sequenced from one sample in a study of blood T cell repertoires in COVID-19. Clones were read by immunoSEQ multiplex PCR, and TCRdb kept only the in-frame ones, dropping some. The sample carries around 200,000 clones, under 90% recorded once. The sample was peripheral blood. The receptors originated from a man between 35 and 55 years old with acute or convalescent COVID-19.

The CDR3 loop is CASSVGTGGNSPLHF. The DNA of the CDR3 is TGTGCCAGCAGCGTAGGGACAGGTGGCAATTCACCCCTCCACTTT. V usage is TRBV9 and J usage is TRBJ1-6, with 7 nucleotides matching TRBD1. V shed 0 bases, J shed 7 bases, and the junction held 4 bases outside the gene matches. This CDR3 has 15 residues. CDR1 and CDR2 (germline): SGDLS, YYNGEE.

This clone was seen only once. The V gene is TRBV11-3, the J gene TRBJ2-1, with 8 bases that match TRBD2. The ends lost 1 base at V and 9 bases at J; junction bases unmatched: 8. The CDR3 spans 15 residues. CDR1 is SGHNT and CDR2 is YENEEA in the germline V gene. The CDR3 DNA reads as TGTGCCAGCAGCTTAGGAGCAGCGGGGGCTGGTGAGCAGTTCTTC. Protein sequence: CASSLGAAGAGEQFF.

The chain has TRBV6-5 and TRBJ2-1; D possibly corresponds to TRBD2 (5 bases). CDR1 MNHEY and CDR2 SVGAGI come from the germline V gene. With 2 bases removed from V and 8 bases from J, the gap between germline ends came to 10 bases. The CDR3 sequence is 13 residues long. CDR3 amino acids: CASSYASQDEQFF. For the CDR3, the DNA is TGTGCCAGCAGTTACGCTAGCCAAGATGAGCAGTTCTTC.

Note on this clone: One junction end disagrees with the germline gene, perhaps due to a read error. The chain has TRBV7-2 and TRBJ1-4; a weak D match, TRBD1 (6 bases). Germline V lookup: CDR1 SGHTA, CDR2 FQGNSA. The CDR3 length is 14 residues. The CDR3 coding sequence is TGTGCCAGCAGCGTAGCGGGGGCTGTTGGAAAACTGTTTTTT. This gives the protein CASSVAGAVGKLFF.

V usage is TRBV4-1 and J usage is TRBJ2-7; TRBD1 matches 8 bases. Per the germline V gene, CDR1 is MGHRA and CDR2 is YSYEKL. The CDR3 runs to 15 residues. J lost 3 bases, V lost 4 bases, and 8 bases had no gene match. CDR3 amino acids: CASSPQGTGNYEQYF. CDR3 bases: TGCGCCAGCAGCCCCCAAGGGACAGGAAACTACGAGCAGTACTTC.

The gene calls are TRBV19 and TRBJ2-1; 9 bases are a match to TRBD2. The CDR3 covers 14 residues. Unmatched junction bases numbered 3, after V lost 6 bases and J lost 3 bases. CDR1 LNHDA and CDR2 SQIVND come from the germline V gene (reference sequence). CDR3 coding DNA: TGTGCCAGTAGCACTAGCGGGTTCTACAATGAGCAGTTCTTC. This encodes CASSTSGFYNEQFF.

The chain uses TRBV27 and TRBJ2-7, with D possibly being TRBD2 (6 bases). Trimming removed 6 bases from V and 2 bases from J, with 11 bases in between. Germline CDR1 MNHEY, CDR2 SMNVEV (reference sequence). The CDR3 length is 13 residues. The CDR3 DNA reads as TGTGCCAGCAGATTCACGGGGGCCTACGAGCAGTACTTC. This translates into CASRFTGAYEQYF.

CDR3 DNA: TGTGCCAGTAGTAAAGGGACTGGCCTGAGTAGAGAGACCCAGTACTTC. Protein sequence: CASSKGTGLSRETQYF. This rearrangement joins TRBV19 to TRBJ2-5; a weak D match, TRBD2 (6 bases). Germline V gene data show CDR1 as LNHDA and CDR2 as SQIVND (reference sequence). Trimming removed 4 bases from V and 4 bases from J, with 19 bases in between. The CDR3 has 16 amino acids.

This clone was detected only once. This chain links TRBV5-1 with TRBJ2-7; 8 bases fit TRBD2. CDR1 is SGHRS and CDR2 is YFSETQ in the germline V gene. The ends lost 2 bases at V and 3 bases at J; junction bases unmatched: 4. CDR3 length equals 14 residues. In DNA form, the CDR3 reads TGCGCCAGCAGCTTAAGCGGGGGAGTCTACGAGCAGTACTTC. This codes for CASSLSGGVYEQYF.

The V call is TRBV30, the J call TRBJ2-7; 12 bases map to TRBD1. The CDR3 sequence is 15 residues long. Trimming cost V 1 base and J 7 bases; bases outside gene matches: 8. Germline-derived CDR1 and CDR2 are GTSNPN and SVGIG (reference sequence). CDR3 sequence: CAWSGQGQGAGEQYF. CDR3 DNA sequence: TGTGCCTGGAGTGGCCAGGGACAGGGGGCGGGAGAGCAGTACTTC.

V is TRBV7-8 and J is TRBJ1-3, with D perhaps TRBD1 (5 bases). CDR1 SGHVS and CDR2 FQNEAQ come from the germline V gene. V was shortened by 1 base and J by 0 bases, with 7 bases between the two germline ends. This CDR3 region has 15 residues. The CDR3 DNA is TGTGCCAGCAGCTTAGGGGGCGGCTCTGGAAACACCATATATTTT. Translated, it gives CASSLGGGSGNTIYF.

This chain uses TRBV19 with TRBJ1-5, with TRBD1 as a possible D gene (5 bases). V was pared by 7 bases and J by 1 base, with 20 bases between. This CDR3 has 17 amino acids. From germline, CDR1 is LNHDA and CDR2 SQIVND (reference sequence). CDR3 sequence (DNA): TGTGCCAGTAAAGGGGCAGGGAGGGTTTGGAGCAATCAGCCCCAGCATTTT. Encoded protein: CASKGAGRVWSNQPQHF.

The chain combines TRBV5-5 with TRBJ2-7; 16 positions match TRBD2. Germline V gene sequence: CDR1 SGHKS, CDR2 YYEKEE (reference sequence). CDR3 length: 16 amino acids. The V gene end was trimmed by 4 bases and the J gene end by 3 bases; junction bases not matched to a gene: 4. The chain's CDR3 is CASSLGTSGGVYEQYF. The CDR3 DNA follows: TGTGCCAGCAGCCTGGGGACTAGCGGGGGGGTCTACGAGCAGTACTTC.

This chain uses TRBV5-1 with TRBJ2-3; TRBD2 agrees at 8 bases. The junction had 8 bases not matched to a gene; V was cut back by 6 bases and J by 2 bases. The CDR3 has 15 residues. The germline gives CDR1 SGHRS, CDR2 YFSETQ. CDR3 sequence (DNA): TGCGCCAGCAACGGGAGGGACGGATTCACAGATACGCAGTATTTT. As protein: CASNGRDGFTDTQYF.

The chain joins TRBV11-2 to TRBJ1-5; D remains unclear. Trimming cost V 5 bases and J 10 bases, with 3 bases left between them. Looked up from germline, CDR1 is SGHAT and CDR2 is FQNNGV. This CDR3 spans 9 amino acids. The CDR3 nucleotides read TGTGCCAGCAGCCCTCCCCAGCATTTT. This gives the protein CASSPPQHF.

This chain links TRBV10-3 with TRBJ1-5; D not resolved. The CDR3 extends over 12 amino acids. V lost 3 bases and J lost 7, with 7 bases in between. From germline, CDR1 is ENHRY and CDR2 SYGVKD. Here the CDR3 reads CAISDGGQPQHF. CDR3 coding DNA: TGTGCCATCAGTGACGGCGGACAGCCCCAGCATTTT.

This chain joins TRBV4-2 and TRBJ1-5; perhaps TRBD1 as D (6 bases). The length of the CDR3 is 17 residues. Germline V gene data show CDR1 as LGHNA and CDR2 as YNFKEQ. Trimming left V 0 bases short and J 3 bases short, with 15 bases between. In DNA, the CDR3 is TGTGCCAGCAGCCAAGAGGGATCACAGGGAACCAATCAGCCCCAGCATTTT. This encodes CASSQEGSQGTNQPQHF.

The chain has TRBV3-1 (or the pseudogene TRBV3-2) and TRBJ1-2; D is unclear. V was cut by 1 base and J by 9 bases, with 18 bases left in between. The germline gives CDR1 LGHDT, CDR2 YNNKEL (reference sequence). CDR3 size: 15 residues. The CDR3 DNA sequence: TGTGCCAGCAGCCAAGCCCGGGGAGGTTATGGTAGCTACACCTTC. Its translation: CASSQARGGYGSYTF.

Here the CDR3 DNA reads TGCACCAGCAGCCCGGGACTAGCGGCTAACACCGGGGAGCTGTTTTTT. Its protein product is CTSSPGLAANTGELFF. This chain connects TRBV1 to TRBJ2-2; TRBD2 is the table's D call and was not checked against the DNA. TRBV1 is designated a pseudogene. This CDR3 has 16 residues.

Only one count was recorded for this clone. J is TRBJ2-3 and V is TRBV10-3; 12 nucleotides align to TRBD2. J was trimmed by 2 bases and V by 6 bases; bases with no gene match: 6. The CDR3 has 16 residues. Germline loops: CDR1 ENHRY, CDR2 SYGVKD. The CDR3: CAIRTSGGATTDTQYF. For the CDR3, the DNA is TGTGCCATCAGGACTAGCGGGGGCGCAACCACAGATACGCAGTATTTT.

The chain joins TRBV4-1 to TRBJ1-3, with D possibly being TRBD1 (5 bases). CDR1 and CDR2 (germline): MGHRA, YSYEKL. V lost 0 bases to trimming and J lost 0 bases, with 6 bases between them. This CDR3 region has 15 residues. CDR3 in amino acids: CASSQDGGSGNTIYF. As DNA, the CDR3 is TGCGCCAGCAGCCAAGACGGGGGCTCTGGAAACACCATATATTTT.

The V gene is TRBV2, the J gene TRBJ2-5, with a possible D match to TRBD1 (6 bases). V lost 7 bases and J 4 bases, leaving 13 bases between the germline ends. The germline CDR1 and CDR2 sequences are SNHLY and FYNNEI. This CDR3 contains 13 residues. The CDR3 DNA reads TGTGCCAGCACTAGGGGGTTTCGAGAGACCCAGTACTTC. Translating gives CASTRGFRETQYF.

The genes are TRBV4-1 and TRBJ2-5, with D possibly matching TRBD2 (6 bases). The V and J ends lost 0 bases and 5 bases respectively, with 16 bases between them. Germline lookup yields CDR1 MGHRA and CDR2 YSYEKL. This CDR3 has 16 residues. The CDR3 DNA follows: TGCGCCAGCAGCCAAGATGGGACCGGGGGTGGTGAGACCCAGTACTTC. Protein: CASSQDGTGGGETQYF.

The gene calls are TRBV6-5 and TRBJ1-1, with 8 bases matching TRBD1. From germline, CDR1 is MNHEY and CDR2 SVGAGI. The CDR3 length is 13 residues. Trimming removed 7 bases from V and 4 bases from J; junction bases left unmatched: 5. For the CDR3, the DNA is TGTGCCAGCACCTCAACAGGGGGCACTGAAGCTTTCTTT. Amino acid sequence: CASTSTGGTEAFF.

This chain links TRBV5-1 with TRBJ2-5; D is unclear. Germline CDR1 and CDR2: SGHRS and YFSETQ. The CDR3 is made up of 14 amino acids. Trimming took 0 bases from V and 2 from J, leaving 8 bases between them. The CDR3 here is CASSLEKSQETQYF. CDR3 nucleotides: TGCGCCAGCAGCTTGGAAAAATCTCAAGAGACCCAGTACTTC.

This rearrangement joins TRBV28 to TRBJ1-2; 7 positions agree with TRBD1. CDR3 length: 14 residues. With 7 bases clipped from V and 5 bases from J, the junction kept 10 bases outside the gene matches. Germline V gives CDR1 MDHEN, CDR2 SYDVKM. The CDR3: CASTTPGQIYGYTF. CDR3 in DNA: TGTGCCAGCACAACCCCGGGACAGATATATGGCTACACCTTC.

The rearrangement uses TRBV14 and TRBJ2-1; D might be TRBD2 (6 bases). Germline lookup yields CDR1 SGHDN and CDR2 FVKESK. The V end was cut by 1 base, the J end by 9 bases, with 13 bases between. This CDR3 comprises 14 residues. The CDR3 DNA follows: TGTGCCAGCAGCCAAGTGTTGGGAGGCGCTGAGCAGTTCTTC. Its protein product is CASSQVLGGAEQFF.